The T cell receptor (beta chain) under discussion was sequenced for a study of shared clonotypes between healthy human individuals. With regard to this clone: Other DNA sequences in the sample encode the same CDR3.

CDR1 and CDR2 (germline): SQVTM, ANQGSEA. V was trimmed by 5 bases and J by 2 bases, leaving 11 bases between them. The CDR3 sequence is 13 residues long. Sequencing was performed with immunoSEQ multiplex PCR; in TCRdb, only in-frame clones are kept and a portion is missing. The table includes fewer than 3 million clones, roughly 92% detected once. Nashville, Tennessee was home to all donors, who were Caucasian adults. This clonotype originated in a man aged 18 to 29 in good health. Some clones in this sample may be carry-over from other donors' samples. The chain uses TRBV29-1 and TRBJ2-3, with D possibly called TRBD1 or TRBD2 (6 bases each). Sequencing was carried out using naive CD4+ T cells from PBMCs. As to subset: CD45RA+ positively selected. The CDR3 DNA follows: TGCAGCGTTAGGGGGGTATACACAGATACGCAGTATTTT. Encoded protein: CSVRGVYTDTQYF.